The 9 T cell receptor beta chains listed next were all sequenced from one sample in a study of blood T cell repertoires in COVID-19. Measured with immunoSEQ multiplex PCR; TCRdb has only the in-frame clones, and not every one. The sample includes about 260,000 clones, around nine tenths of them seen just once. The sequenced sample was peripheral blood. Receptors were obtained from a man aged 35-49 years with active or convalescent COVID-19.

The rearrangement links TRBV18 to TRBJ1-1; 8 bases match TRBD1. The CDR3 runs to 15 residues. V lost 3 bases, J lost 0 bases, and 3 bases stayed unmatched. Germline V lookup: CDR1 KGHSH, CDR2 LQKENI. CDR3 amino acids: CASSPGQGLNTEAFF. CDR3 nucleotide sequence: TGTGCCAGCTCACCCGGACAGGGTTTGAACACTGAAGCTTTCTTT.

The V gene is TRBV6-6, the J gene TRBJ1-6; the D gene is possibly TRBD1 (6 bases). CDR1 and CDR2 (germline): MNHNY, SVGAGI (reference sequence). This CDR3 comprises 16 residues. The V and J ends lost 7 bases and 2 bases respectively, with 15 bases between them. The CDR3 protein is CASTLAGATYNSPLHF. The CDR3 nucleotides read TGTGCCAGCACCTTAGCGGGGGCTACCTATAATTCACCCCTCCACTTT.

This clone was recorded once. The chain links TRBV11-2 to TRBJ2-7, with TRBD2 as a possible D gene (5 bases). This CDR3 is 15 amino acids long. Trimming stripped 1 base from V and 1 base from J, with 11 bases between. Looked up from germline, CDR1 is SGHAT and CDR2 is FQNNGV. The CDR3 DNA reads TGTGCCAGCAGCTTAGGGCTAGCCAAATCCTACGAGCAGTACTTC. As protein: CASSLGLAKSYEQYF. The entire variable domain, with the rest obtained from reference TRBV11-2 and TRBJ2-7, is as follows: EAGVAQSPRYKIIEKRQSVAFWCNPISGHATLYWYQQILGQGPKLLIQFQNNGVVDDSQLPKDRFSAERLKGVDSTLKIQPAKLEDSAVYLCASSLGLAKSYEQYFGPGTRLTVT.

The V and J genes are TRBV12-5 and TRBJ1-2; maybe TRBD1 (6 bases). Germline lookup yields CDR1 LGHNT and CDR2 FRNRAP. The CDR3 is 17 residues long. V gave up 3 bases and J gave up 1 base, with 18 bases separating them. DNA of the CDR3: TGTGCTAGTGGTTTCGGCTACAGGGATACGGGTAACTATGGCTACACCTTC. This gives the protein CASGFGYRDTGNYGYTF.

The genes are TRBV18 and TRBJ1-5, with 10 bases fitting TRBD1. The CDR3 loop spans 15 amino acids. Germline CDR1 KGHSH, CDR2 LQKENI. The trim removed 6 bases at V and 11 bases at J, leaving 13 bases unmatched. Here the CDR3 reads CASSARDRGLEAQHF. DNA of the CDR3: TGTGCCAGCTCTGCTAGGGACAGGGGCCTCGAAGCCCAGCATTTT.

The J gene is TRBJ1-5, the V gene TRBV5-1; 7 bases match TRBD1. This CDR3 is 14 amino acids long. Looked up from germline, CDR1 is SGHRS and CDR2 is YFSETQ. V lost 2 bases to trimming and J lost 5 bases; unmatched junction nucleotides: 4. CDR3 bases: TGCGCCAGCAGCTTAGGGACAGAATATCAGCCCCAGCATTTT. Encoded protein: CASSLGTEYQPQHF.

The chain has TRBV18 and TRBJ2-1; D ambiguous. The CDR3 extends over 12 amino acids. The V end was cut by 5 bases, the J end by 10 bases, with 12 bases between. The germline CDR1 and CDR2 sequences are KGHSH and LQKENI. The CDR3 is CASSSGPQEQFF. As DNA, the CDR3 is TGTGCCAGCTCATCAGGCCCTCAGGAGCAGTTCTTC.

V gene TRBV18 combines with J gene TRBJ1-1; TRBD1 might be the D (5 bases). CDR1 is KGHSH and CDR2 is LQKENI in the germline V gene. There are 11 residues in the CDR3. V was shortened by 3 bases and J by 10 bases, with 9 bases between the two germline ends. CDR3 sequence reads: CASSPGEGAFF. As DNA, the CDR3 is TGTGCCAGCTCACCGGGGGAGGGAGCTTTCTTT. The full variable domain, its missing parts supplied by reference TRBV18 and TRBJ1-1, is NAGVMQNPRHLVRRRGQEARLRCSPMKGHSHVYWYRQLPEEGLKFMVYLQKENIIDESGMPKERFSAEFPKEGPSILRIQQVVRGDSAAYFCASSPGEGAFFGQGTRLTVV.

V is TRBV27 and J is TRBJ1-2; a possible D gene is TRBD1 (6 bases). Germline V CDR1 and CDR2: MNHEY, SMNVEV (reference sequence). V lost 5 bases to trimming and J lost 3 bases, with 16 bases between them. This CDR3 contains 15 residues. In nucleotides, the CDR3 is TGTGCCAGCAGTCCTATTACAGGGAACGACTATGGCTACACCTTC. It specifies CASSPITGNDYGYTF.